This T cell receptor (beta chain) is drawn from a study of shared clonotypes between healthy human individuals (dated by TCRdb to 2020 to 2022). At the level of the whole study: A couple of women and three men aged 18 to 49 years were included in the cohort. For each donor, three plates each were used for CD4 naive and CD4 memory, two plates were used for CD8 naive, and one plate was used for CD8 memory. The study deeply sequenced blood TCR repertoires of five healthy adults to estimate repertoire size and the extent of clonotype sharing between individuals. To increase sequencing depth and limit assay-specific biases, TCR repertoire library preparation and sequencing were carried out by different laboratories using diverse techniques. Between about 0.85 and 8.9 billion PBMCs per donor were obtained by leukapheresis.

Points the paper makes about the study in general: Sampling was restricted to blood, and TCR repertoires in tissue are likely to differ from TCR repertoires in blood. Naive subsets generally had larger estimated clonotype richness than memory subsets did. Roughly 5% of naive CD4, 3.5% of naive CD8, approximately 2% of memory CD4, and around 0.42% of memory CD8 clonotypes were shared across several donors. Pairwise subsampling indicated that sequencing depth was expected to affect the degree of clonotype sharing among donors. Even with the large sequencing depth, rarefaction of the sorted-subset datasets indicated that sequencing was incomplete. Because the study included only a small number of donors, the genetic and exposure-history diversity represented was limited. Clonotypes shared by all four sorted-subset donors showed higher generation probabilities than non-shared clonotypes.

Using the deep immunoSEQ assay, TCR CDR3 regions were amplified from genomic DNA by multiplex PCR. For each cell subset, the extracted genomic DNA was distributed evenly across all wells of several immunoSEQ 96-well plates, and each plate served as one replicate. For sorted subsets, approximately 190 ng genomic DNA, equal to some 28,000 T cell genomes, was loaded into each replicate PCR. Purified libraries were measured with a Qubit 3.0 fluorometer, size-checked on a Bioanalyzer 2100, and measured again with the KAPA Library Quantification kit. A separate single-read 150-cycle Illumina NextSeq 550 flow cell was used to sequence each immunoSEQ 96-well plate. The authors' pipeline ran thus. Because the immunoSEQ output included only junctional sequences and no quality scores, the filtering could not be the same as the filtering used for full-length reads. Sequences were annotated with PyIR, a Python wrapper for IgBLAST v1.9, using IMGT germline references to assign V/J genes and CDR3. Reads were filtered out if the reads had weak V/J assignments (E-value above 1e-6), no CDR3, stop codons, out-of-frame junctions, or ambiguous translated residues. V3J clonotypes were defined as sequences sharing an identical inferred V gene, J gene, and CDR3 amino acid sequence. Percentage overlap between repertoires was calculated by dividing the number of shared unique clonotypes by the size of the smaller repertoire. Richness of each repertoire was evaluated using RTK rarefaction, the Chao1 estimator, and Recon v2.1 estimates of unobserved clonotypes. OLGA was used to compute generation probabilities for all TCRbeta clonotypes that the gDNA method yielded from a handful of donors. The immuneACCESS repertoire file appears here via TCRdb, limited to in-frame rearrangements. These files lack a portion of the clones; in checked studies, under half of the deficit traces to unresolved V genes, and the cause of the others is not known. V and J calls and clone size are given by that table; D and trimming were obtained from the DNA. This sample comprises some 1,600,000 clones, around 98% of them detected only once. Jointly, the top ten make up roughly 0.45% of the sample.

From the germline V gene, CDR1 is KGHSH and CDR2 is LQKENI. Trimming removed 6 bases from V and 6 bases from J, leaving 14 bases between the germline ends. The CDR3 starts with the cysteine, ends with the phenylalanine, and has 13 residues. Only the CDR3 portion is preserved as DNA: 39 bases, with reading frame beginning at the first base. Donors were healthy HIV-negative adults with no recently reported acute infections or vaccinations. Only Caucasian adults living in Nashville, Tennessee, USA were represented among the donors. CD4+ T cells were enriched by magnetic negative selection, after which naive cells were positively selected on CD45RA and the negative fraction was taken as the memory subset. After blood collection by leukapheresis, PBMCs were isolated using Ficoll-Histopaque density gradient centrifugation and then cryopreserved in the vapor phase of liquid nitrogen. Purity and quantity of every magnetically sorted T cell population were checked by analytical flow cytometry. Genomic DNA was isolated from every sorted fraction and measured by UV absorbance on a Nanodrop 2000c.

With respect to this clone: There is no known antigen for this receptor. Per-nucleotide qualities are absent, and no much larger clonotype sits a single base away.

The source of this sequence is a man younger than 45 in good health. The sample comprised naive CD4+ T cells sorted from blood. This specimen's cell subset or site label, per the study, means: CD45RA+ positively selected. The receptor chain draws on TRBV18 and TRBJ1-2; the D gene is possibly TRBD1, with 5 bases matching. The CDR3 loop reads CASSETVGDGYTF. The nucleotide sequence is TGTGCCAGCTCCGAGACAGTGGGGGATGGCTACACCTTC.